This T cell receptor (beta chain) originates from a study of T-cell memory formation after mild COVID-19. About this clonotype: No antigen is known for it.

This CDR3 is built from 15 residues. The J segment lost 5 bases and the V segment lost 5 bases, leaving 7 bases of the junction unmatched. Germline V gene data show CDR1 as SEHNR and CDR2 as FQNEAQ (reference sequence). TCRdb passed the 5' RACE reads through MiXCR, listing each CDR3 protein once. The sample holds approximately 350,000 distinct CDR3 sequences, approximately 29% seen once. Study conclusions and caveats: Clones shrinking from day 15 to 85 showed even CD4/CD8 mixes; later expanders tilted CD4+. Mainly in CM and EM were contracting CD4+ clones; CD8+ were in EMRA.

Sample: PBMCs or a T cell subset sorted from them (not recorded which). The source is an adult woman who had mild COVID-19 (a few samples of this study predate the infection). Cell type and time point are not known. This chain joins TRBV7-9 and TRBJ2-1, with TRBD2 identical over 9 bases. The CDR3 coding sequence is TGTGCCAGCAGCGTCCCGGGACTAGCCGACAATGAGCAGTTCTTC. Protein sequence: CASSVPGLADNEQFF.